This TCR beta chain came from a study of blood T cell repertoires in COVID-19 (dated by TCRdb to between 2020 and 2021). Background on the whole study: Collaborator samples came from the United States, Italy and Spain and covered acute and convalescent phases of COVID-19. Deeply sampled blood TCRbeta repertoires from subjects exposed to, actively infected with, or recovered from COVID-19 were included in the dataset. The material from the prospective study consisted of cDNA or gDNA derived from T cells, B-cell-depleted T cells, or PBMCs. The repertoires were made available in a free public database intended to serve as a resource for research on the immune response to SARS-CoV-2. The sample metadata nearly always contained a de-identified subject ID, COVID-19 status, age in years and sex. Samples came from the ongoing ImmuneRACE study (first 160 participants) plus 1,254 subjects from 6 global collaborators. HLA class I and class II types, where available, came from metadata supplied by the sample provider rather than from assay-based typing. Broad study findings and their caveats: The quantity of clinical and demographic metadata differed by source and by participant and was supplied without curation.

Measured from the cysteine to the phenylalanine, the CDR3 is 13 residues long. The retained sequence is limited to the CDR3, 39 bases, with the frame set at the first base. Ends trimmed: V by 9 bases, J by 7 bases; bases unmatched to a gene: 4. Per the germline V gene, MDHEN is the CDR1 and SYDVKM is the CDR2. Collaborating institutions collected whole blood in K2EDTA tubes following their own protocols. For TCRbeta analysis, collaborators shipped samples as frozen whole blood, isolated PBMCs, or DNA extracted from either of those sample types. The immunoSEQ Assay, a bias-controlled multiplex PCR, was used to amplify TCRbeta CDR3 regions from genomic DNA. Turning to the authors' computational methods: Within the assay, amplification of reference gene primers was used to estimate how many nucleated cells each sample contained. Sequence reads were collapsed and filtered to measure the absolute abundance of every unique TCRbeta CDR3 rearrangement. Productive Simpson clonality was computed per sample as the square root of Simpson's diversity index over productive rearrangements. This is the immuneACCESS table as TCRdb keeps it, with only in-frame sequences that have V and J called. A part of the clones is gone; compared with another copy, unresolved V genes explain less than half, and the rest is unexplained. V and J calls and clone size are those listed in that table; D and trimming were worked out from the DNA. The sample has some 97,000 clones on record, approximately 86% of them singletons. In total, the top ten clones hold roughly 5% of the sample.

A word on this clone: Its antigen is still unknown. No quality values exist for individual bases; no much larger clone is one base distant.

Sequenced sample: peripheral blood. The chain is encoded by TRBV28 joined to TRBJ2-1; TRBD2 lines up with 12 middle nucleotides. The sequence was obtained from a human donor in a cohort sampled during active COVID-19. The DNA reads TGTGCCAGTAGACTAGCGGGAGTGAATGAGCAGTTCTTC. Its amino acids are CASRLAGVNEQFF. Beyond the CDR3, the reference TRBV28 and TRBJ2-1 genes provide the residues; the full variable domain reads: DVKVTQSSRYLVKRTGEKVFLECVQDMDHENMFWYRQDPGLGLRLIYFSYDVKMKEKGDIPEGYSVSREKKERFSLILESASTNQTSMYLCASRLAGVNEQFFGPGTRLTVL.